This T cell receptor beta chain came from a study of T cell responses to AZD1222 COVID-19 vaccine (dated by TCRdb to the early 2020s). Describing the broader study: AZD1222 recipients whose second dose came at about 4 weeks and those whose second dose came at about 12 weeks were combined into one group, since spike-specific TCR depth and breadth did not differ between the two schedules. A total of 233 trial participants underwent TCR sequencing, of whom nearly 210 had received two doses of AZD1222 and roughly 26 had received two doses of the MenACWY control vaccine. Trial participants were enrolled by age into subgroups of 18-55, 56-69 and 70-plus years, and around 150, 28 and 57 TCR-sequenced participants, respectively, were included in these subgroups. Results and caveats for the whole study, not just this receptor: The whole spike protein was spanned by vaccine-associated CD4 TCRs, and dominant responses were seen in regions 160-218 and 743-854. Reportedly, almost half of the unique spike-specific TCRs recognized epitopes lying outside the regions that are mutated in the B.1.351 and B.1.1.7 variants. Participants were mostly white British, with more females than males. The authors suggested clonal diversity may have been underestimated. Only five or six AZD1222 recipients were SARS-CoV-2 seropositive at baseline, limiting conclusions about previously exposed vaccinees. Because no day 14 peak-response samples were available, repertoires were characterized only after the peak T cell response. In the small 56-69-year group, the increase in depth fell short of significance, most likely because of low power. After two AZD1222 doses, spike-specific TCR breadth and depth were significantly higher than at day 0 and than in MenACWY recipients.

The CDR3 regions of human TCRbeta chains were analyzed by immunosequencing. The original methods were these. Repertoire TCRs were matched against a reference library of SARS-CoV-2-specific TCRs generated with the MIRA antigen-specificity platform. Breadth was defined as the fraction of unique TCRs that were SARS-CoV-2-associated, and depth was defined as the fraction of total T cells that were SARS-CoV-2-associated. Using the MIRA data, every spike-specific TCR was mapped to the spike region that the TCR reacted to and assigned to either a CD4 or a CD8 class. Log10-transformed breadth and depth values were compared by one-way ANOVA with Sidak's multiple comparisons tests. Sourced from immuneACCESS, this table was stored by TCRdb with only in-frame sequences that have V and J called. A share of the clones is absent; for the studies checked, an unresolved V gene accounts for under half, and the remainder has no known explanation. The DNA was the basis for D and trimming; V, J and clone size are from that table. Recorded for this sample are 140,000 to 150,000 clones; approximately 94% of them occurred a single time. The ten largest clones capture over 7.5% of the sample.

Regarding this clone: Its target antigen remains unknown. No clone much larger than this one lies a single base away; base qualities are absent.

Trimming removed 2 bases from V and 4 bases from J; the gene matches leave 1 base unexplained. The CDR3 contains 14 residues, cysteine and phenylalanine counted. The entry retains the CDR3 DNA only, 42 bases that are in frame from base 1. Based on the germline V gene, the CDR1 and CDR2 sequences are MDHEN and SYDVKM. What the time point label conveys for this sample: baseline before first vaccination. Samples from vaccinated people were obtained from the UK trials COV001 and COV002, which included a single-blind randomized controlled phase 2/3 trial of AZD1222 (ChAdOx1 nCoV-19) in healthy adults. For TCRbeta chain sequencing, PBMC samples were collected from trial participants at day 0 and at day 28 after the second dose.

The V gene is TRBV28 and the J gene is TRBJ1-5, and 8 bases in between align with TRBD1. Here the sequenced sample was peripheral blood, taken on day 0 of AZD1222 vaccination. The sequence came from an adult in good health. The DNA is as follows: TGTGCCAGCAGTTTAGGGGACAGGAATCAGCCCCAGCATTTT. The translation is CASSLGDRNQPQHF.